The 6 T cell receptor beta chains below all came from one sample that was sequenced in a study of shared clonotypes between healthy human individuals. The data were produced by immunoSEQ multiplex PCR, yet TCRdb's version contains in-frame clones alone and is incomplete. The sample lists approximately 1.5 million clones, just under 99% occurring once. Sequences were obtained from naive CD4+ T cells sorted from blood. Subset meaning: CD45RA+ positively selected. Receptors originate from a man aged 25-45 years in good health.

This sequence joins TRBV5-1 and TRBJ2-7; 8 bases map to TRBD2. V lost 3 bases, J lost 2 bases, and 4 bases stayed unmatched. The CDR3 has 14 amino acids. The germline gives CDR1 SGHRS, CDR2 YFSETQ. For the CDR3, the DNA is TGCGCCAGCAGCTCCCCAGCGGGAGCCTACGAGCAGTACTTC. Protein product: CASSSPAGAYEQYF.

The CDR3 DNA reads TGTGCCAGCTCACCACGGACTAGCGGACCGGCTGAGCAGTTCTTC. Translated: CASSPRTSGPAEQFF. The genes are TRBV18 and TRBJ2-1; 10 bases agree with TRBD2. J lost 9 bases, V lost 1 base, and 6 bases had no gene match. CDR3 length equals 15 residues. Per germline, CDR1 KGHSH and CDR2 LQKENI.

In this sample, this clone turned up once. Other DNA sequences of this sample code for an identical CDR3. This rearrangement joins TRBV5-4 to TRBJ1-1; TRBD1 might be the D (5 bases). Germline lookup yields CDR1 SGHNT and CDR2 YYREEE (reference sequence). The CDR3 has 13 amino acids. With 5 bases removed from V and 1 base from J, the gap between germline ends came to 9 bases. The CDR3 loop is CASSFTGNTEAFF. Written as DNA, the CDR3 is TGTGCCAGCAGTTTCACAGGGAACACTGAAGCTTTCTTT.

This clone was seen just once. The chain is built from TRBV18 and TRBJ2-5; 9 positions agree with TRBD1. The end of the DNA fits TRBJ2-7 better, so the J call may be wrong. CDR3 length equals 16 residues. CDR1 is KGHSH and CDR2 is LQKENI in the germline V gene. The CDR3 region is CASSPMGQGRFNEQYF. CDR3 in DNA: TGTGCCAGCTCACCTATGGGACAGGGTAGGTTTAACGAGCAGTACTTC.

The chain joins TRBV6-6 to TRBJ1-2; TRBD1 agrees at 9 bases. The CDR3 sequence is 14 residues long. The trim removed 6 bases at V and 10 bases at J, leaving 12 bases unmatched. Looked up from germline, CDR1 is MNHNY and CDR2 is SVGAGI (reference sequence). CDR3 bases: TGTGCCAGCAGGATTTCTGCGGGACAGGGTTTCTACACCTTC. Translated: CASRISAGQGFYTF.

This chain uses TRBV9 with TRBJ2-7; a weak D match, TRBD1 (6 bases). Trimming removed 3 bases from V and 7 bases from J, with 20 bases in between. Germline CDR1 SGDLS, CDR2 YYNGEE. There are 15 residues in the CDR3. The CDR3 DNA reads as TGTGCCAGCAGCGCCACGGACAGCCTACGTGGGGAGCAGTACTTC. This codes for CASSATDSLRGEQYF. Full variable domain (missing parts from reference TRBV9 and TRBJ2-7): DSGVTQTPKHLITATGQRVTLRCSPRSGDLSVYWYQQSLDQGLQFLIQYYNGEERAKGNILERFSAQQFPDLHSELNLSSLELGDSALYFCASSATDSLRGEQYFGPGTRLTVT.